The 31 T cell receptor beta chains below all came from one sample that was sequenced in a study of OX40 agonist ivuxolimab in advanced cancers. Measured with immunoSEQ multiplex PCR; TCRdb has only the in-frame clones, and not every one. The table has around 31,000 clones, 90% to 95% seen once. The source material was CD4+ or CD8+ T cells sorted from blood, sampled in a trial of the OX40 agonist ivuxolimab. The receptors shown here come from an adult with an advanced solid tumor such as melanoma, head and neck, liver or kidney cancer.

The chain employs TRBV5-1 and TRBJ2-1; weak D call: TRBD1 (6 bases). The V gene lost 1 base and the J gene lost 4 bases, with 15 bases spanning the gap. CDR1 is SGHRS and CDR2 is YFSETQ in the germline V gene. This CDR3 comprises 16 residues. The CDR3 DNA is TGCGCCAGCAGCTTGTCAGTGGGGACACCTTACAATGAGCAGTTCTTC. Translating it yields CASSLSVGTPYNEQFF.

The chain has TRBV28 and TRBJ2-7; tentative D call: TRBD1 (6 bases). CDR1 MDHEN and CDR2 SYDVKM come from the germline V gene. The CDR3 has 14 residues. V lost 4 bases, J lost 5 bases, and 15 bases lay in between. CDR3 sequence: CASSSTDRPDEQYF. The CDR3 DNA reads as TGTGCCAGCAGTTCCACCGACAGGCCCGACGAGCAGTACTTC.

The chain joins TRBV27 to TRBJ2-5; D is undetermined. Trimming cost V 4 bases and J 1 base, with 13 bases left between them. The CDR3 covers 15 residues. CDR1 is MNHEY and CDR2 is SMNVEV in the germline V gene (reference sequence). The CDR3 spells CASSSLSELQETQYF. The CDR3 DNA follows: TGTGCCAGCAGTTCCCTGTCGGAGCTCCAAGAGACCCAGTACTTC.

This chain joins TRBV28 and TRBJ2-7; no clear D. Germline V gene lookup returns CDR1 MDHEN and CDR2 SYDVKM. Trimming left V 5 bases short and J 5 bases short, with 10 bases between. The CDR3 is 12 amino acids. In DNA, the CDR3 is TGTGCCAGCAGTCCATTCTGGCACGAGCAGTACTTC. Its protein product is CASSPFWHEQYF.

The chain employs TRBV18 and TRBJ1-3; D unclear. The germline gives CDR1 KGHSH, CDR2 LQKENI. The CDR3 consists of 14 residues. Trimming took 0 bases from V and 0 from J, leaving 3 bases between them. DNA of the CDR3: TGTGCCAGCTCACCACCGGGCTCTGGAAACACCATATATTTT. Translating gives CASSPPGSGNTIYF.

The chain uses TRBV28 and TRBJ1-1; unclear D gene. This CDR3 comprises 13 residues. V lost 7 bases to trimming and J lost 1 base, with 10 bases between them. Germline V lookup: CDR1 MDHEN, CDR2 SYDVKM. The chain's CDR3 is CASTLGRNTEAFF. Written as DNA, the CDR3 is TGTGCCAGCACCCTTGGGAGGAACACTGAAGCTTTCTTT.

The rearrangement uses TRBV5-5 and TRBJ1-1; D is perhaps TRBD1 (5 bases). Trimming took 0 bases from V and 2 from J, leaving 20 bases between them. Germline CDR1 is SGHKS and CDR2 is YYEKEE (reference sequence). This CDR3 region has 18 residues. This CDR3 reads CASSLDIVGRGSNTEAFF. In DNA, the CDR3 is TGTGCCAGCAGCTTGGACATTGTCGGTAGGGGCAGTAACACTGAAGCTTTCTTT.

This chain connects TRBV30 to TRBJ1-4; D unclear. The germline gives CDR1 GTSNPN, CDR2 SVGIG (reference sequence). Trimming removed 5 bases at V and 8 bases at J, with 15 bases between. The CDR3 spans 13 residues. The CDR3 spells CAWGPGVKEKLFF. The CDR3 DNA reads TGTGCCTGGGGCCCTGGGGTTAAGGAAAAACTGTTTTTT.

CDR3 protein: CASREGTSGVYEQYF. The CDR3 DNA reads as TGTGCCAGTAGAGAGGGGACTAGCGGAGTATACGAGCAGTACTTC. V usage is TRBV19 and J usage is TRBJ2-7, with 11 bases identical to TRBD2. The CDR3 is 15 amino acids. Trimming cost V 6 bases and J 4 bases; bases outside gene matches: 8. The V gene's germline CDR1 is LNHDA and CDR2 SQIVND (reference sequence).

The CDR3 DNA follows: TGCAGTGCCCCCTCTGGAAACACCATATATTTT. It specifies CSAPSGNTIYF. The chain links TRBV20-1 to TRBJ1-3, with D uncertain. This CDR3 comprises 11 residues. The ends were cut back, 6 bases at V and 0 bases at J, with 3 bases in the middle. Germline CDR1 and CDR2: DFQATT and SNEGSKA (reference sequence).

The table lists this clone with a few counts. The rearrangement joins TRBV2 to TRBJ1-5, with D unresolved. The V gene's germline CDR1 is SNHLY and CDR2 FYNNEI. V gave up 3 bases and J gave up 0 bases, with 0 bases separating them. The CDR3 extends over 12 amino acids. CDR3 amino acids: CASSDSNQPQHF. The CDR3, as DNA: TGTGCCAGCAGTGATAGCAATCAGCCCCAGCATTTT.

V and J are TRBV5-4 and TRBJ2-3; no definite D call. Trimming cost V 0 bases and J 1 base, with 6 bases left between them. The germline V gene encodes CDR1 SGHNT and CDR2 YYREEE (reference sequence). The CDR3 is 14 residues long. The chain's CDR3 is CASSLAEGTDTQYF. CDR3 coding DNA: TGTGCCAGCAGCTTGGCCGAGGGCACAGATACGCAGTATTTT. The full variable domain, rest sourced from reference TRBV5-4 and TRBJ2-3, is ETGVTQSPTHLIKTRGQQVTLRCSSQSGHNTVSWYQQALGQGPQFIFQYYREEENGRGNFPPRFSGLQFPNYSSELNVNALELDDSALYLCASSLAEGTDTQYFGPGTRLTVL.

This chain uses TRBV7-3 with TRBJ1-1; maybe TRBD1 (5 bases). Germline V lookup: CDR1 SGHTA, CDR2 FQGTGA. This CDR3 is 14 amino acids long. Deletions cut 0 bases from V and 2 bases from J, with 7 bases between. The CDR3 spells CASSLTQGNTEAFF. The DNA of the CDR3 is TGTGCCAGCAGCTTAACGCAGGGAAACACTGAAGCTTTCTTT.

V is TRBV13 and J is TRBJ2-5; TRBD1 matches 10 bases. Unmatched junction bases numbered 8, after V lost 5 bases and J lost 2 bases. Looked up from germline, CDR1 is PRHDT and CDR2 is FYEKMQ (reference sequence). The CDR3 is 16 residues long. The CDR3 region has the DNA TGTGCCAGCAGCCGGACAGGGGGTGGAAGGCAAGAGACCCAGTACTTC. Protein sequence: CASSRTGGGRQETQYF.

The gene calls are TRBV11-2 and TRBJ2-3, with no clear D. Trimming pared 10 bases from V and 2 bases from J, leaving 13 bases between. The CDR3 length is 13 residues. CDR1 and CDR2 (germline): SGHAT, FQNNGV. In DNA form, the CDR3 reads TGTGCCAACGGCTTAGCACCCACAGATACGCAGTATTTT. Translated, it gives CANGLAPTDTQYF. Looking up the rest from reference TRBV11-2 and TRBJ2-3 gives the full variable domain: EAGVAQSPRYKIIEKRQSVAFWCNPISGHATLYWYQQILGQGPKLLIQFQNNGVVDDSQLPKDRFSAERLKGVDSTLKIQPAKLEDSAVYLCANGLAPTDTQYFGPGTRLTVL.

This clone was counted only a few times. The chain links TRBV12-5 to TRBJ1-5, with no clear D. The CDR3 runs 16 residues. The germline V gene has CDR1 LGHNT and CDR2 FRNRAP. Trimming took 1 base from V and 0 from J, leaving 10 bases between them. As DNA, the CDR3 is TGTGCTAGTGGTTTGGAGAGCCCGTATAGCAATCAGCCCCAGCATTTT. It translates to CASGLESPYSNQPQHF. The full variable domain, completed using reference TRBV12-5 and TRBJ1-5, is DARVTQTPRHKVTEMGQEVTMRCQPILGHNTVFWYRQTMMQGLELLAYFRNRAPLDDSGMPKDRFSAEMPDATLATLKIQPSEPRDSAVYFCASGLESPYSNQPQHFGDGTRLSIL.

The chain employs TRBV19 and TRBJ1-2; no firm D call. From germline, CDR1 is LNHDA and CDR2 SQIVND (reference sequence). V was pared by 7 bases and J by 4 bases, with 13 bases between. The CDR3 covers 13 residues. For the CDR3, the DNA is TGTGCCAGTACGTGGAGCAGCGGCTATGGCTACACCTTC. Translation: CASTWSSGYGYTF.

The rearrangement links TRBV21-1 to TRBJ1-5; TRBD1, as called in the table, went unchecked against the DNA. TRBV21-1 has pseudogene status. The CDR3 spans 17 residues. The CDR3 sequence is CASSKGHQGGPNQPQHF. CDR3 nucleotides: TGTGCCAGCAGCAAAGGGCACCAGGGGGGTCCCAATCAGCCCCAGCATTTT.

This clone was found once. The chain is built from TRBV5-1 and TRBJ1-3; 8 bases agree with TRBD1. The CDR3 has 14 residues. The germline CDR1 and CDR2 sequences are SGHRS and YFSETQ. Germline trimming cut 3 bases from V and 3 bases from J; bases unmatched to any gene: 2. The CDR3 is CASSSTGGGNTIYF. The CDR3 DNA sequence: TGCGCCAGCAGCTCCACAGGGGGTGGAAACACCATATATTTT. The complete variable domain, with remaining parts taken from reference TRBV5-1 and TRBJ1-3, reads KAGVTQTPRYLIKTRGQQVTLSCSPISGHRSVSWYQQTPGQGLQFLFEYFSETQRNKGNFPGRFSGRQFSNSRSEMNVSTLELGDSALYLCASSSTGGGNTIYFGEGSWLTVV.

The rearrangement uses TRBV9 and TRBJ1-1, with TRBD1 as a possible D gene (5 bases). Trimming shortened V by 3 bases and J by 2 bases, and 17 bases separated the two germline ends. The CDR3 has 16 amino acids. Germline V CDR1 and CDR2: SGDLS, YYNGEE. Written as DNA, the CDR3 is TGTGCCAGCAGCGCCCGCACCTCAGGGCTTAACACTGAAGCTTTCTTT. Amino acid sequence: CASSARTSGLNTEAFF.

This clone has only one observation. V gene TRBV2 combines with J gene TRBJ1-6; D uncertain. The CDR3 extends over 11 amino acids. CDR1 and CDR2 (germline): SNHLY, FYNNEI. V lost 8 bases and J lost 8, with 7 bases in between. The CDR3 spells CASRRDSPLHF. The CDR3 DNA reads TGTGCCAGCCGGAGGGATTCACCCCTCCACTTT.

The J gene is TRBJ2-1, the V gene TRBV5-1, with a weak D call TRBD2 (5 bases). The CDR3 has 12 amino acids. Germline V gives CDR1 SGHRS, CDR2 YFSETQ. V lost 4 bases to trimming and J lost 8 bases, with 10 bases between them. The CDR3 nucleotides are TGCGCCAGCAGCGGACTGGACGATGAGCAGTTCTTC. Translated: CASSGLDDEQFF. Together with reference TRBV5-1 and TRBJ2-1, the CDR3 gives the full variable domain: KAGVTQTPRYLIKTRGQQVTLSCSPISGHRSVSWYQQTPGQGLQFLFEYFSETQRNKGNFPGRFSGRQFSNSRSEMNVSTLELGDSALYLCASSGLDDEQFFGPGTRLTVL.

This rearrangement joins TRBV7-2 to TRBJ2-7, with 13 bases fitting TRBD2. There are 14 residues in the CDR3. Germline trimming cut 7 bases from V and 5 bases from J; bases unmatched to any gene: 5. Germline V gene lookup returns CDR1 SGHTA and CDR2 FQGNSA. CDR3 sequence: CASTWTSGSNEQYF. CDR3 bases: TGTGCCAGCACCTGGACTAGCGGGAGTAACGAGCAGTACTTC.

This chain joins TRBV30 and TRBJ1-1, with TRBD1 identical over 9 bases. V was pared by 5 bases and J by 6 bases, with 7 bases of the junction left unmatched. The CDR3 is 13 residues long. Germline-derived CDR1 and CDR2 are GTSNPN and SVGIG (reference sequence). CDR3 loop: CAWGQGRGAEAFF. The CDR3 coding sequence is TGTGCCTGGGGACAGGGGAGGGGGGCTGAAGCTTTCTTT.

The V and J genes are TRBV11-2 and TRBJ2-1; D possibly uses TRBD1 or TRBD2 (5 bases each). Germline CDR1 SGHAT, CDR2 FQNNGV. CDR3 length: 16 residues. Trimming removed 1 base at V and 8 bases at J, with 18 bases between. The CDR3 spells CASSLVPGPRRDEQFF. CDR3 sequence (DNA): TGTGCCAGCAGCTTAGTCCCGGGACCGCGGCGCGATGAGCAGTTCTTC.

This chain joins TRBV5-1 and TRBJ1-2; tentative D call: TRBD1 (5 bases). The CDR3 loop spans 13 amino acids. The ends were cut back, 5 bases at V and 0 bases at J, with 8 bases in the middle. Germline CDR1 SGHRS, CDR2 YFSETQ. The CDR3 protein is CASSGGSNYGYTF. CDR3 sequence (DNA): TGCGCCAGCAGTGGGGGTTCTAACTATGGCTACACCTTC.

The chain links TRBV29-1 to TRBJ1-4; 9 positions match TRBD1. Germline V gene data show CDR1 as SQVTM and CDR2 as ANQGSEA. The CDR3 is made up of 13 amino acids. Trimming cost V 4 bases and J 6 bases; bases outside gene matches: 3. Here the CDR3 reads CSVAGQGDEKLFF. CDR3 bases: TGCAGCGTTGCGGGACAGGGTGATGAAAAACTGTTTTTT. Supplemented by reference TRBV29-1 and TRBJ1-4, the full variable domain reads SAVISQKPSRDICQRGTSLTIQCQVDSQVTMMFWYRQQPGQSLTLIATANQGSEATYESGFVIDKFPISRPNLTFSTLTVSNMSPEDSSIYLCSVAGQGDEKLFFGSGTQLSVL.

V gene TRBV18 combines with J gene TRBJ1-2; TRBD1 aligns across 10 bases. CDR3 length: 14 amino acids. Trimming cost V 2 bases and J 8 bases; bases outside gene matches: 5. Germline CDR1 KGHSH, CDR2 LQKENI. The CDR3 spells CASSPWGTGEGYTF. For the CDR3, the DNA is TGTGCCAGCTCACCATGGGGGACAGGGGAAGGCTACACCTTC.

This sequence joins TRBV6-1 and TRBJ1-5, with D hard to call. Trimming pared 0 bases from V and 0 bases from J, leaving 9 bases between. CDR3 length equals 16 residues. Germline V gene lookup returns CDR1 MNHNS and CDR2 SASEGT. DNA of the CDR3: TGTGCCAGCAGTGAAGCGCTCGTGGATAGCAATCAGCCCCAGCATTTT. Protein: CASSEALVDSNQPQHF.

This chain links TRBV5-6 with TRBJ2-2; D tentatively reads TRBD1 or TRBD2 (7 bases each). CDR3 length: 15 amino acids. Trimming pared 4 bases from V and 6 bases from J, leaving 16 bases between. Germline CDR1 reads SGHDT; CDR2 reads YYEEEE. CDR3 in DNA: TGTGCCAGCAGCCTGCGACAGGGAGGGGCCGGGGAGCTGTTTTTT. Translated: CASSLRQGGAGELFF.

The V gene is TRBV9, the J gene TRBJ2-3; 12 bases align to TRBD2. Germline lookup yields CDR1 SGDLS and CDR2 YYNGEE. V lost 4 bases to trimming and J lost 2 bases; unmatched junction nucleotides: 5. The CDR3 spans 16 residues. The CDR3 here is CASSTLAGGDTDTQYF. CDR3 in DNA: TGTGCCAGCAGCACCCTAGCGGGGGGGGACACAGATACGCAGTATTTT.